This is a list of T cell receptor beta chains from one sample in a study of cytomegalovirus exposure and HLA in healthy donors. Some clones are missing from TCRdb's copy, which holds only in-frame ones; the method was immunoSEQ multiplex PCR. The profile shows around 150,000 clones, approximately 80% of them singletons. Sequences were obtained from PBMCs. All receptors come from a man aged 18 to 35 in good health and CMV-seropositive. CDR3s include the opening cysteine and the closing phenylalanine or tryptophan. The D gene is left open where the match is weak. Size is omitted from some rows. Given values are once, few, many or a class for expanded clones.

clone_size	j_call	v_call	d_call	cdr3_nt	cdr3_aa
NA	TRBJ2-4	TRBV4-2	TRBD1	TGTGCCAGCAGCCAAGTACAGGGGGGCGAAGCCAAAAACATTCAGTACTTC	CASSQVQGGEAKNIQYF
few	TRBJ1-2	TRBV30	TRBD1	TGTGCCTGGAGAGAGTGGAGGGGGCGAGGCTACACCTTC	CAWREWRGRGYTF
NA	TRBJ2-1	TRBV9	TRBD2	TGTGCCAGCAGCGGCCTAGCGGGGAGGGGGGATGAGCAGTTCTTC	CASSGLAGRGDEQFF
NA	TRBJ2-3	TRBV6-5	NA	TGTGCCAGCAGTTTCCCCGAGGCGGTTACGCAGTATTTT	CASSFPEAVTQYF
NA	TRBJ1-5	TRBV19	TRBD1	TGTGCCAGTAGAAGACCGGGACAGGGATATCAGCCCCAGCATTTT	CASRRPGQGYQPQHF
NA	TRBJ2-2	TRBV25-1	NA	TGTGCCAGCAGTGAATACAGGGGAACCGGGGAGCTGTTTTTT	CASSEYRGTGELFF
NA	TRBJ2-2	TRBV7-7	TRBD2	TGTGCCAGCCGAGCGGGGGGGCGCACCGGGGAGCTGTTTTTT	CASRAGGRTGELFF
NA	TRBJ2-1	TRBV6-6	TRBD1	TGTGCCAGCAGTTTAGACAGGGGACCGGGTGGGGGGCAGTTCTTC	CASSLDRGPGGGQFF
NA	TRBJ1-5	TRBV6-5	NA	TGTGCCAGCAGTTACGGTAGGGAGGGTCAGCCCCAGCATTTT	CASSYGREGQPQHF
NA	TRBJ2-4	TRBV6-1	TRBD2	TGTGCCAGCAGGGGGACTAGCGGGGCCAAAAACATTCAGTACTTC	CASRGTSGAKNIQYF
NA	TRBJ1-5	TRBV29-1	NA	TGCAGCGTTGCCAACCCCACAGGGCTACTTTATAGCAATCAGCCCCAGCATTTT	CSVANPTGLLYSNQPQHF
few	TRBJ1-2	TRBV19	TRBD1	TGTGCCAGTAGCCCGGGACAGGGGAGCTATGGCTACACCTTC	CASSPGQGSYGYTF
NA	TRBJ1-1	TRBV5-3	NA	NA	CARSFLSNTEAFF
NA	TRBJ2-2	TRBV7-2	NA	TGTGCCAGCAGCTTATCCCCTCAACTCGGGGAGGCCGGGGAGCTGTTTTTT	CASSLSPQLGEAGELFF
NA	TRBJ1-1	TRBV5-8	TRBD1	TGTGCCAGCAGCCCGGAGGACAGGTTGAACACTGAAGCTTTCTTT	CASSPEDRLNTEAFF
NA	TRBJ2-5	TRBV7-6	NA	TGTGCCAGCAGCCCGCGGCGGGCCCAGTACTTC	CASSPRRAQYF
NA	TRBJ1-1	TRBV19	NA	TGTGCCAGTAGTGTCCGAAATACAGGAAGAGGCACTGAAGCTTTCTTT	CASSVRNTGRGTEAFF
few	TRBJ2-3	TRBV10-3	TRBD2	TGTGCCACAGAGCGGGAGGGCACAGATACGCAGTATTTT	CATEREGTDTQYF
NA	TRBJ2-7	TRBV30	NA	TGTGCCTGGAGTGTACCCCGGACAGCAATCTACGAGCAGTACTTC	CAWSVPRTAIYEQYF
NA	TRBJ1-2	TRBV6-5	TRBD1	TGTGCCAGCAACCTACAGGGGAGCGGGTATGGCTACACCTTC	CASNLQGSGYGYTF
NA	TRBJ1-1	TRBV5-1	NA	TGCGCCAGCAGCTTTTTGCTGGGCAGGAACACTGAAGCTTTCTTT	CASSFLLGRNTEAFF
NA	TRBJ1-5	TRBV7-3	NA	TGTGCCAGCATCCAGATACGGGGGAGCAATCAGCCCCAGCATTTT	CASIQIRGSNQPQHF
NA	TRBJ2-7	TRBV29-1	TRBD2	TGCAGCGTTGAAGATCCGGCTAGCGGGGACTACGAGCAGTACTTC	CSVEDPASGDYEQYF